Below, 22 T cell receptor beta chains from the same sample are listed, as sequenced in a study of T cell responses to AZD1222 COVID-19 vaccine. Assay used: immunoSEQ multiplex PCR; TCRdb lists only in-frame clones, some missing. Of roughly 250,000 clones listed, about 92% are singletons. The material sequenced was peripheral blood, taken on day 0 of AZD1222 vaccination. Receptors were obtained from an adult in good health.

The gene calls are TRBV24-1 and TRBJ2-5; TRBD2 agrees at 7 bases. Per germline, CDR1 KGHDR and CDR2 SFDVKD. This CDR3 has 16 residues. Trimming removed 5 bases from V and 1 base from J; junction bases left unmatched: 9. This CDR3 reads CATSVVGSGSQETQYF. The CDR3 coding sequence is TGTGCCACCAGTGTGGTTGGTAGCGGGTCCCAAGAGACCCAGTACTTC.

The chain recombines TRBV4-1 with TRBJ1-4, with D perhaps matching TRBD1 (5 bases). CDR1 MGHRA and CDR2 YSYEKL come from the germline V gene. V lost 1 base and J lost 5, with 14 bases in between. The length of the CDR3 is 16 residues. In DNA form, the CDR3 reads TGCGCCAGCAGCCAAGGGACTTGGGACCGAAATGAAAAACTGTTTTTT. Encoded protein: CASSQGTWDRNEKLFF.

In DNA form, the CDR3 reads TGTGCCAGCAGTTTTGAGGGACAGAAGGACAATGAGCAGTTCTTC. It is translated as CASSFEGQKDNEQFF. The chain is built from TRBV27 and TRBJ2-1, with 7 nucleotides matching TRBD1. V trimming: 3 bases; J trimming: 5 bases; junction bases outside the gene matches: 7. Germline V gene data show CDR1 as MNHEY and CDR2 as SMNVEV (reference sequence). This CDR3 is 15 amino acids long.

The chain links TRBV25-1 to TRBJ2-7; D is perhaps TRBD2 (5 bases). Germline loops: CDR1 MGHDK, CDR2 SYGVNS. The V gene lost 4 bases and the J gene lost 3 bases, with 10 bases spanning the gap. The CDR3 runs to 13 residues. The CDR3 is CASSAGLGYEQYF. CDR3 bases: TGTGCCAGCAGTGCCGGACTCGGCTACGAGCAGTACTTC.

The chain is built from TRBV5-1 and TRBJ1-2; D possibly corresponds to TRBD1 (6 bases). Germline V gene data show CDR1 as SGHRS and CDR2 as YFSETQ. The CDR3 is made up of 14 amino acids. V gave up 2 bases and J gave up 4 bases, with 12 bases separating them. The DNA of the CDR3 is TGCGCCAGCAGCTTCGGGGGGGCTGGCTATGGCTACACCTTC. Amino acids: CASSFGGAGYGYTF.

The chain has TRBV28 and TRBJ2-7; TRBD2 aligns across 9 bases. Germline CDR1 and CDR2: MDHEN and SYDVKM. V trimming: 5 bases; J trimming: 8 bases; junction bases outside the gene matches: 13. This CDR3 region has 15 residues. CDR3 coding DNA: TGTGCCAGCAGTCGACCCCTGGCGGGAGGGCCTAAGCAGTACTTC. Protein sequence: CASSRPLAGGPKQYF. Full variable domain (remainder filled in from reference TRBV28 and TRBJ2-7): DVKVTQSSRYLVKRTGEKVFLECVQDMDHENMFWYRQDPGLGLRLIYFSYDVKMKEKGDIPEGYSVSREKKERFSLILESASTNQTSMYLCASSRPLAGGPKQYFGPGTRLTVT.

The chain uses TRBV7-9 and TRBJ1-1; D gene unclear. The CDR3 is 14 residues long. CDR1 is SEHNR and CDR2 is FQNEAQ in the germline V gene (reference sequence). The ends were cut back, 3 bases at V and 5 bases at J, with 13 bases in the middle. CDR3 protein: CASSFDLAGTEAFF. For the CDR3, the DNA is TGTGCCAGCAGCTTCGACCTTGCGGGGACTGAAGCTTTCTTT.

The chain employs TRBV2 and TRBJ2-2; 9 positions match TRBD2. Germline CDR1 and CDR2: SNHLY and FYNNEI. After removal of 6 bases from V and 8 bases from J, the junction contained 16 bases not matched to a gene. The CDR3 is 17 residues long. The CDR3 DNA follows: TGTGCCAGCAGCAAAAACGGGGCGGGAGGGCCCTTAGGGGAGCTGTTTTTT. Its protein product is CASSKNGAGGPLGELFF.

The J gene is TRBJ2-7, the V gene TRBV6-2 or TRBV6-3; TRBD2 agrees at 9 bases. Losses at the gene ends were 6 bases for V and 11 bases for J; bases not matched to a gene: 17. This CDR3 has 15 amino acids. Germline CDR1 and CDR2: MNHEY and SVGEGT. The CDR3 DNA follows: TGTGCCAGCAGCCACCAGGCTAGCGGGACGAAAAGGGAGTACTTC. Amino acids: CASSHQASGTKREYF.

The chain has TRBV2 and TRBJ1-1; 7 positions match TRBD1. The CDR3 totals 13 residues. Germline V gene lookup returns CDR1 SNHLY and CDR2 FYNNEI. V dropped 5 bases and J dropped 5; count of bases not matched to a gene: 5. The CDR3 nucleotides read TGTGCCAGCAGTCCCAGGGGGATTACTGAAGCTTTCTTT. Its translation: CASSPRGITEAFF.

The DNA of the CDR3 is TGTGCCACCAGTGATTTCTCCAGGATTAGCAATCAGCCCCAGCATTTT. Its protein is CATSDFSRISNQPQHF. The genes are TRBV24-1 and TRBJ1-5; the D is unclear. This CDR3 is 16 amino acids long. The V gene's germline CDR1 is KGHDR and CDR2 SFDVKD. Trimming left V 1 base short and J 0 bases short, with 9 bases between.

The table lists this clone with a count of one. The chain is built from TRBV11-2 and TRBJ1-6; D perhaps matches TRBD1 (6 bases). V dropped 5 bases and J dropped 6 bases, with 14 bases sitting between them. Germline V gene sequence: CDR1 SGHAT, CDR2 FQNNGV. This CDR3 contains 15 residues. This chain's CDR3 is CASSPLAGVNSPLHF. The CDR3 bases are TGTGCCAGCAGCCCCCTGGCAGGGGTTAATTCACCCCTCCACTTT.

The DNA for the CDR3 is TGTGCCAGCTCCCGTAAGGTCAACACTGAAGCTTTCTTT. Protein: CASSRKVNTEAFF. The J gene is TRBJ1-1, the V gene TRBV12-3 or TRBV12-4; the D is unclear. Trimming took 8 bases from V and 2 from J, leaving 12 bases between them. The CDR3 has 13 residues.

The CDR3 region is CASTLPRDATEAFF. DNA for the CDR3: TGTGCCAGCACCCTTCCCCGGGACGCCACTGAAGCTTTCTTT. The J gene is TRBJ1-1, the V gene TRBV28; TRBD1 is a possible D gene (5 bases). Germline values: CDR1 MDHEN, CDR2 SYDVKM. With 7 bases removed from V and 4 bases from J, the gap between germline ends came to 16 bases. The CDR3 sequence is 14 residues long. Based on the CDR3 plus reference TRBV28 and TRBJ1-1, the full variable domain is DVKVTQSSRYLVKRTGEKVFLECVQDMDHENMFWYRQDPGLGLRLIYFSYDVKMKEKGDIPEGYSVSREKKERFSLILESASTNQTSMYLCASTLPRDATEAFFGQGTRLTVV.

This chain joins TRBV3-1 (or the pseudogene TRBV3-2) and TRBJ2-1; 12 bases are a match to TRBD1. With 5 bases clipped from V and 10 bases from J, the junction kept 15 bases outside the gene matches. From germline, CDR1 is LGHDT and CDR2 YNNKEL (reference sequence). CDR3 size: 17 residues. CDR3 sequence: CASSTNFGTGGAGEQFF. In DNA, the CDR3 is TGTGCCAGCAGCACCAACTTCGGGACAGGGGGCGCGGGGGAGCAGTTCTTC.

This chain links TRBV7-2 with TRBJ2-7, with a weak D call TRBD2 (6 bases). Germline values: CDR1 SGHTA, CDR2 FQGNSA. The V and J ends lost 2 bases and 4 bases respectively, with 12 bases between them. This CDR3 region has 14 residues. The CDR3 protein is CASSLFGSQYEQYF. The CDR3 DNA reads as TGTGCCAGCAGCTTATTCGGGAGTCAATACGAGCAGTACTTC. Variable domain in full (rest from reference TRBV7-2 and TRBJ2-7): GAGVSQSPSNKVTEKGKDVELRCDPISGHTALYWYRQSLGQGLEFLIYFQGNSAPDKSGLPSDRFSAERTGGSVSTLTIQRTQQEDSAVYLCASSLFGSQYEQYFGPGTRLTVT.

The chain links TRBV5-1 to TRBJ1-1; TRBD1 matches 8 bases. CDR1 and CDR2 from the germline V gene are SGHRS and YFSETQ. The CDR3 has 14 amino acids. The trim removed 3 bases at V and 5 bases at J, leaving 6 bases unmatched. CDR3 DNA sequence: TGCGCCAGCAGCTCCACAGGGGGAGGTACTGAAGCTTTCTTT. It codes for CASSSTGGGTEAFF.

This rearrangement joins TRBV12-3 or TRBV12-4 to TRBJ2-7; D gene uncertain. Trimming took off 6 bases at V and 3 bases at J, with 6 bases between the two ends. The CDR3 runs 11 residues. The CDR3 loop is CASSSNYEQYF. The CDR3 DNA reads as TGTGCCAGCAGCTCCAACTACGAGCAGTACTTC.

This chain joins TRBV24-1 and TRBJ2-7; TRBD2 matches 7 bases. The germline V gene encodes CDR1 KGHDR and CDR2 SFDVKD. The V segment lost 3 bases and the J segment 4 bases; nucleotides outside the gene matches: 11. The CDR3 covers 16 residues. The CDR3 here is CATSDPTPGGRYEQYF. For the CDR3, the DNA is TGTGCCACCAGTGATCCGACCCCGGGGGGTCGATACGAGCAGTACTTC.

This clone was observed once. The V and J genes are TRBV9 and TRBJ1-3, with 10 bases that match TRBD1. Unmatched junction bases numbered 4, after V lost 3 bases and J lost 7 bases. The CDR3 contains 14 residues. Germline loops: CDR1 SGDLS, CDR2 YYNGEE. CDR3 protein: CASSAGTGVNTIYF. Here the CDR3 DNA reads TGTGCCAGCAGCGCCGGGACAGGGGTGAACACCATATATTTT.

V gene TRBV5-5 combines with J gene TRBJ2-7, with D perhaps TRBD2 (5 bases). Germline CDR1 and CDR2: SGHKS and YYEKEE (reference sequence). The CDR3 is made up of 14 amino acids. Trimming stripped 6 bases from V and 6 bases from J, with 19 bases between. CDR3 residues: CASTPGGQVFEQYF. As DNA, the CDR3 is TGTGCCAGCACCCCGGGCGGGCAGGTCTTCGAGCAGTACTTC.

CDR3 DNA sequence: TGTGCCAGCAGTTACTCGTTCCCTAGCACAGATACGCAGTATTTT. Its translation: CASSYSFPSTDTQYF. This chain joins TRBV6-5 and TRBJ2-3; D unresolved. Trimming removed 0 bases from V and 0 bases from J, with 7 bases in between. This CDR3 comprises 15 residues. Per germline, CDR1 MNHEY and CDR2 SVGAGI.